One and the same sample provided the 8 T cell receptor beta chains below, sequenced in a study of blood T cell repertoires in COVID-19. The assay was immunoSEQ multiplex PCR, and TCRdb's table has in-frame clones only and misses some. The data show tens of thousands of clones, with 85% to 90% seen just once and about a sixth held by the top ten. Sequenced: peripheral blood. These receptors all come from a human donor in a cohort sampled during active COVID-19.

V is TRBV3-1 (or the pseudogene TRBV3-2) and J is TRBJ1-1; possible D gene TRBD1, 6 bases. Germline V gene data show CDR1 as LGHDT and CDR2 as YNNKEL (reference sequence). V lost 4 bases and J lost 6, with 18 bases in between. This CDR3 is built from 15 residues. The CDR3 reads CASSRWGGVEAEAFF. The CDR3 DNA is TGTGCCAGCAGCCGATGGGGGGGCGTAGAGGCTGAAGCTTTCTTT.

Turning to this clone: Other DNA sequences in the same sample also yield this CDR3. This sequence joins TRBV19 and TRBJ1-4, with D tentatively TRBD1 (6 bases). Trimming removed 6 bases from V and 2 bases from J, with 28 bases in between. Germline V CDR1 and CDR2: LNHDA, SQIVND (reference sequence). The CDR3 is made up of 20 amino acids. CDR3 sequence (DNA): TGTGCCAGTAGCGTGGGCCAGCGCGGGGGGCCCTTGCTGACTAATGAAAAACTGTTTTTT. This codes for CASSVGQRGGPLLTNEKLFF.

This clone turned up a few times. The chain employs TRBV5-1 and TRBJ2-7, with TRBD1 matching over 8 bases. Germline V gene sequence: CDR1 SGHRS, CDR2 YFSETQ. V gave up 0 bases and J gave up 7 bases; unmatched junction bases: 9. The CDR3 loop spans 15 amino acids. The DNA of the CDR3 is TGCGCCAGCAGCTTGGATCCGACAGGGGCTCTGGAGCAGTACTTC. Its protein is CASSLDPTGALEQYF.

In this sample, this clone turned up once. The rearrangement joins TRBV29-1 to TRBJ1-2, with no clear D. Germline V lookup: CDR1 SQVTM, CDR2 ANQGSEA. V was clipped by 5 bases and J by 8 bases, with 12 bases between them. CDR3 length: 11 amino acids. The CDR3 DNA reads TGCAGCGTTTCCTCCGGGAACGGCTACACCTTC. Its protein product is CSVSSGNGYTF.

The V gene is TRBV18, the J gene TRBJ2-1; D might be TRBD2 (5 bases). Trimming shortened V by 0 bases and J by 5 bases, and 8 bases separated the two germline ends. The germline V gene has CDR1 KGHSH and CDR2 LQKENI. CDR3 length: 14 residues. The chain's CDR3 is CASSPPVGNNEQFF. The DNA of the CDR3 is TGTGCCAGCTCACCACCGGTCGGGAACAATGAGCAGTTCTTC.

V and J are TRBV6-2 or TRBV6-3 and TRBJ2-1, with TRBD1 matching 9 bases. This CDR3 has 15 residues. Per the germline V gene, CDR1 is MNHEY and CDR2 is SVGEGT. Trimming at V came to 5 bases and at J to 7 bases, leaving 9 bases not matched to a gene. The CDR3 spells CASSPGTGRKNEQFF. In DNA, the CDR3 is TGTGCCAGCAGTCCCGGGACAGGGAGGAAAAATGAGCAGTTCTTC.

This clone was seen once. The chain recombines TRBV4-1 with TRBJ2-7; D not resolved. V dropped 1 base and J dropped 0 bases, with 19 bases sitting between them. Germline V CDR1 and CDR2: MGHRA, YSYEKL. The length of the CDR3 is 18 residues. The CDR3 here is CASSQGALPVRSSYEQYF. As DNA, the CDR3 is TGCGCCAGCAGCCAAGGGGCCCTCCCCGTTCGAAGCTCCTACGAGCAGTACTTC.

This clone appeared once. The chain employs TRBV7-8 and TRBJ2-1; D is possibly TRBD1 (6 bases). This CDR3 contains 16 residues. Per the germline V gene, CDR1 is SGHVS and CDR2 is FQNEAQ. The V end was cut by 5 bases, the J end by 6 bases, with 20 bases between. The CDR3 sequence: CASSGGTGIPVNEQFF. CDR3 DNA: TGTGCCAGCAGCGGGGGAACAGGGATTCCTGTCAATGAGCAGTTCTTC.